Each of the 26 T cell receptor beta chains below was sequenced from the same sample in a study of cytomegalovirus exposure and HLA in healthy donors. Repertoires were generated with immunoSEQ multiplex PCR, while TCRdb's copy carries only in-frame clones and drops some. The sample includes 100,000 to 150,000 clones, roughly 89% of them seen just once. Sample: PBMCs. The receptors were gathered from a woman between 18 and 30 years old in good health and CMV-seronegative.

The V call is TRBV5-1, the J call TRBJ2-3; 10 bases are a match to TRBD1. This CDR3 contains 16 residues. V lost 4 bases and J lost 4; bases outside the gene matches: 9. The germline V gene encodes CDR1 SGHRS and CDR2 YFSETQ. The CDR3 nucleotides read TGCGCCAGCAGCAGATGGACAGGGGGGGACCCAGATACGCAGTATTTT. Translated: CASSRWTGGDPDTQYF. Looking up the rest from reference TRBV5-1 and TRBJ2-3 gives the full variable domain: KAGVTQTPRYLIKTRGQQVTLSCSPISGHRSVSWYQQTPGQGLQFLFEYFSETQRNKGNFPGRFSGRQFSNSRSEMNVSTLELGDSALYLCASSRWTGGDPDTQYFGPGTRLTVL.

This chain joins TRBV7-3 and TRBJ1-1; D is undetermined. The CDR3 is 13 amino acids. V dropped 2 bases and J dropped 1 base, with 5 bases sitting between them. Germline CDR1 and CDR2: SGHTA and FQGTGA. CDR3 DNA sequence: TGTGCCAGCAGCTTAGGCACGAACACTGAAGCTTTCTTT. Translated, it gives CASSLGTNTEAFF.

The CDR3 sequence is CASSIVRAGEGYTF. The CDR3, as DNA: TGTGCCAGTAGTATAGTTCGCGCAGGGGAAGGCTACACCTTC. The chain carries TRBV19 and TRBJ1-2; maybe TRBD1 (6 bases). The germline V gene encodes CDR1 LNHDA and CDR2 SQIVND (reference sequence). CDR3 length equals 14 residues. Trimming removed 1 base at V and 8 bases at J, with 14 bases between.

This clone was detected once. This chain connects TRBV6-5 to TRBJ1-5; D is ambiguous. Germline V CDR1 and CDR2: MNHEY, SVGAGI. V gave up 6 bases and J gave up 6 bases, with 18 bases separating them. The CDR3 is 15 amino acids. The CDR3 here is CASRDREDLSQPQHF. CDR3 in DNA: TGTGCCAGCAGAGACCGGGAGGATCTCAGTCAGCCCCAGCATTTT.

This chain links TRBV27 with TRBJ1-1; tentatively, D is TRBD1 (5 bases). The germline gives CDR1 MNHEY, CDR2 SMNVEV (reference sequence). The CDR3 is made up of 13 amino acids. Trimming shortened V by 6 bases and J by 6 bases, and 14 bases separated the two germline ends. CDR3 protein: CASRSGGDPEAFF. The CDR3 bases are TGTGCCAGCAGATCGGGGGGAGATCCTGAAGCTTTCTTT.

V usage is TRBV2 and J usage is TRBJ2-1; D perhaps matches TRBD1 (6 bases). The CDR3 is 14 amino acids. V was trimmed by 7 bases and J by 2 bases, leaving 12 bases between them. Germline V gene data show CDR1 as SNHLY and CDR2 as FYNNEI. The CDR3 DNA follows: TGTGCCAGCACCCCAGGGGTCACCTACAATGAGCAGTTCTTC. Translating it yields CASTPGVTYNEQFF.

This chain uses TRBV5-1 with TRBJ1-6; 9 bases are a match to TRBD1. Losses at the gene ends were 4 bases for V and 2 bases for J; bases not matched to a gene: 7. Germline-derived CDR1 and CDR2 are SGHRS and YFSETQ. The CDR3 spans 17 residues. CDR3 protein: CASSPAGTGTYNSPLHF. CDR3 in DNA: TGCGCCAGCAGCCCGGCCGGGACAGGGACCTATAATTCACCCCTCCACTTT.

This clone has more than one count but fewer than ten. The chain recombines TRBV7-9 with TRBJ1-2; D is unresolved. CDR1 is SEHNR and CDR2 is FQNEAQ in the germline V gene (reference sequence). V shed 1 base and J shed 4 bases, with 16 bases lying between them. This CDR3 has 16 amino acids. The CDR3, as DNA: TGTGCCAGCAGCTTAGGGTGGGCTTCTAACCCCTATGGCTACACCTTC. Its translation is CASSLGWASNPYGYTF.

This clone appeared a single time. The J gene is TRBJ1-5, the V gene TRBV9; D is possibly TRBD1 (6 bases). The CDR3 is 15 amino acids. The germline V gene encodes CDR1 SGDLS and CDR2 YYNGEE. The ends were cut back, 3 bases at V and 4 bases at J, with 14 bases in the middle. CDR3 sequence reads: CASSASLGHNQPQHF. DNA of the CDR3: TGTGCCAGCAGCGCCTCTTTGGGACATAATCAGCCCCAGCATTTT.

V is TRBV7-8 and J is TRBJ1-6; weak D call: TRBD1 (5 bases). V dropped 8 bases and J dropped 4 bases, with 15 bases sitting between them. Germline CDR1 reads SGHVS; CDR2 reads FQNEAQ. The CDR3 extends over 15 amino acids. In DNA form, the CDR3 reads TGTGCCAGCGTAGGGGAACCCTCATATAATTCACCCCTCCACTTT. It is translated as CASVGEPSYNSPLHF.

The rearrangement uses TRBV5-1 and TRBJ1-1, with D unclear. Between the trimmed V and J ends, which lost 0 bases and 8 bases, there was a span of 11 bases. The CDR3 runs 13 residues. CDR1 and CDR2 (germline): SGHRS, YFSETQ. CDR3 DNA: TGCGCCAGCAGCTTGGCACAAAGATCGGAAGCTTTCTTT. Translating gives CASSLAQRSEAFF.

CDR3 coding DNA: TGTGCCAGCGGGACAGGGGGAATAAACACCATATATTTT. As protein: CASGTGGINTIYF. The chain combines TRBV25-1 with TRBJ1-3, with 11 positions matching TRBD1. This CDR3 contains 13 residues. Per germline, CDR1 MGHDK and CDR2 SYGVNS. V shed 8 bases, J shed 6 bases, and the junction held 3 bases outside the gene matches.

The chain uses TRBV7-3 and TRBJ2-7, with 9 bases aligning to TRBD2. Germline trimming cut 5 bases from V and 1 base from J; bases unmatched to any gene: 6. The CDR3 is made up of 15 amino acids. The germline V gene encodes CDR1 SGHTA and CDR2 FQGTGA. CDR3 in DNA: TGTGCCAGCAGCCAAACTAGCGGGCTATCCTACGAGCAGTACTTC. Translated, it gives CASSQTSGLSYEQYF.

Remarks on this clone: The junction does not match germline at one end; this may be a read error. The rearrangement uses TRBV7-7 and TRBJ2-2; unclear D gene. The CDR3 is made up of 14 amino acids. CDR1 SSHAT and CDR2 FNYEAQ come from the germline V gene (reference sequence). CDR3: CASSLGGLTGELFF. The DNA of the CDR3 is TGTGCTAGCAGCTTAGGCGGATTGACCGGGGAGCTGTTTTTT.

CDR3 region: CASSLMSDQETQYF. Written as DNA, the CDR3 is TGCGCCAGCAGCTTGATGTCAGACCAAGAGACCCAGTACTTC. V is TRBV5-1 and J is TRBJ2-5; D is ambiguous. V shed 1 base and J shed 0 bases, with 7 bases lying between them. The CDR3 sequence is 14 residues long. CDR1 is SGHRS, CDR2 YFSETQ, per germline.

The chain recombines TRBV29-1 with TRBJ1-2; 10 bases are a match to TRBD1. V lost 6 bases and J lost 0; bases outside the gene matches: 7. This CDR3 has 15 residues. CDR1 and CDR2 (germline): SQVTM, ANQGSEA. The CDR3 sequence: CSVETGQGANYGYTF. For the CDR3, the DNA is TGCAGCGTCGAAACCGGACAGGGGGCTAACTATGGCTACACCTTC. The variable domain in full, with the rest retrieved from reference TRBV29-1 and TRBJ1-2, is SAVISQKPSRDICQRGTSLTIQCQVDSQVTMMFWYRQQPGQSLTLIATANQGSEATYESGFVIDKFPISRPNLTFSTLTVSNMSPEDSSIYLCSVETGQGANYGYTFGSGTRLTVV.

This clone was seen just once. The gene calls are TRBV2 and TRBJ2-3; 9 bases fit TRBD1. Germline V gives CDR1 SNHLY, CDR2 FYNNEI. With V trimmed by 8 bases and J by 6 bases, 15 bases remained unmatched. The CDR3 runs to 16 residues. CDR3 DNA: TGTGCCAGCCTGATGACAGGGGGAAACAATGGGGATACGCAGTATTTT. It is translated as CASLMTGGNNGDTQYF.

The count of this clone is one. The chain links TRBV7-8 to TRBJ1-2; D not certain. There are 11 residues in the CDR3. The V gene's germline CDR1 is SGHVS and CDR2 FQNEAQ. V was shortened by 4 bases and J by 3 bases, with 3 bases between the two germline ends. CDR3 amino acids: CASSSDYGYTF. The DNA for the CDR3 is TGTGCCAGCAGCTCCGACTATGGCTACACCTTC.

The chain combines TRBV5-1 with TRBJ2-3; 13 bases map to TRBD2. Germline loops: CDR1 SGHRS, CDR2 YFSETQ. V lost 4 bases to trimming and J lost 8 bases; unmatched junction nucleotides: 7. This CDR3 region has 15 residues. The CDR3 sequence is CASSKGTSGVSTQYF. For the CDR3, the DNA is TGCGCCAGCAGCAAGGGGACTAGCGGGGTCTCTACGCAGTATTTT.

The V and J genes are TRBV5-1 and TRBJ1-2; 11 positions match TRBD1. The CDR3 runs to 13 residues. Germline loops: CDR1 SGHRS, CDR2 YFSETQ. J gave up 6 bases and V 3 bases, and 1 base lay outside the gene matches. This CDR3 is CASSSGQGDGYTF. The CDR3 DNA is TGCGCCAGCAGCTCGGGACAGGGGGATGGCTACACCTTC.

This clone showed up just once. This chain joins TRBV18 and TRBJ2-2; D possibly corresponds to TRBD2 (5 bases). With 4 bases removed from V and 3 bases from J, the gap between germline ends came to 6 bases. This CDR3 spans 13 amino acids. CDR1 KGHSH and CDR2 LQKENI come from the germline V gene. CDR3 region: CASSREHTGELFF. The CDR3 DNA sequence: TGTGCCAGCTCACGGGAGCACACCGGGGAGCTGTTTTTT.

V is TRBV5-1 and J is TRBJ2-3; 9 nucleotides agree with TRBD2. V was pared by 0 bases and J by 7 bases, with 3 bases of the junction left unmatched. The CDR3 spans 14 residues. Germline CDR1 reads SGHRS; CDR2 reads YFSETQ. DNA for the CDR3: TGCGCCAGCAGCTTGGGGACTAGCGCCTATACGCAGTATTTT. Amino acid sequence: CASSLGTSAYTQYF.

The chain joins TRBV14 to TRBJ2-1, with 9 positions matching TRBD2. Germline lookup yields CDR1 SGHDN and CDR2 FVKESK. The CDR3 has 15 residues. V lost 5 bases and J lost 4; bases outside the gene matches: 6. In DNA form, the CDR3 reads TGTGCCAGCAGCACGCGGGGGGGGTTTTACAATGAGCAGTTCTTC. Its translation: CASSTRGGFYNEQFF.

This clone was counted once. The rearrangement joins TRBV11-2 to TRBJ2-5, with 8 bases that match TRBD2. The CDR3 loop spans 15 amino acids. The junction had 11 bases not matched to a gene; V was cut back by 5 bases and J by 6 bases. Germline V gene lookup returns CDR1 SGHAT and CDR2 FQNNGV. CDR3 protein: CASSTSAGGKKTQYF. The DNA of the CDR3 is TGTGCCAGCAGCACCTCGGCGGGGGGCAAAAAGACCCAGTACTTC.

The chain is built from TRBV5-1 and TRBJ2-5, with TRBD2 matching over 7 bases. The V segment lost 5 bases and the J segment 4 bases; nucleotides outside the gene matches: 5. Germline lookup yields CDR1 SGHRS and CDR2 YFSETQ. There are 13 residues in the CDR3. CDR3 sequence: CASSSPGGETQYF. Written as DNA, the CDR3 is TGCGCCAGCAGTTCACCGGGGGGAGAGACCCAGTACTTC.

The rearrangement links TRBV6-6 to TRBJ2-7; D is possibly TRBD1 (6 bases). Trimming took 6 bases from V and 2 from J, leaving 14 bases between them. Germline CDR1 reads MNHNY; CDR2 reads SVGAGI (reference sequence). The CDR3 runs 14 residues. The CDR3 coding sequence is TGTGCCAGCAGAAGCCGGGACAATGCCTACGAGCAGTACTTC. Its protein is CASRSRDNAYEQYF.